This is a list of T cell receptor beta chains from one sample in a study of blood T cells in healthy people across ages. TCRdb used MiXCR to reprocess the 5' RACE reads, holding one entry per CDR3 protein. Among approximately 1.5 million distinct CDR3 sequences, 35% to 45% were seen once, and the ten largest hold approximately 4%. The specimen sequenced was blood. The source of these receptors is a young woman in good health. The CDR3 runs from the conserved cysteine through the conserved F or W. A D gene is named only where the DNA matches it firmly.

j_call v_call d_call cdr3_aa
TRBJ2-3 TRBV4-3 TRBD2 CASSQTGLATDTQYF
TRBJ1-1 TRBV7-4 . CASSLDGAEGWFTEAFF
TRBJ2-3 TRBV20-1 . CSASRRDSRADTQYF
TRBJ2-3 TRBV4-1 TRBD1 CASSHPGTGADTQYF
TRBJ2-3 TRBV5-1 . CASSLSPRASGTDTQYF
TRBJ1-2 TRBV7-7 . CARTDVGGYTF
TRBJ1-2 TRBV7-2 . CASSLAWGVSNGYTF
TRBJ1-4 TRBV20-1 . CSAPWKGVEKLFF
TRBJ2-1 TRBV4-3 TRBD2 CASIPLAGPNNEQFF
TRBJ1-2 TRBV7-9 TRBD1 CACSFSGGPFTGYGYTF
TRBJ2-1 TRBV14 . CASSHIQPYNEQFF
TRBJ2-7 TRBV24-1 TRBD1 CATSDSGTGAKAYEQYF
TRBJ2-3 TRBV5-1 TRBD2 CASSQRTSGGARTDTQYF
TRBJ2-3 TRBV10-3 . CAISENQHTDTQYF
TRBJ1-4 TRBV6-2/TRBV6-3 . CASSRTVGEKLFF
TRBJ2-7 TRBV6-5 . CASRRTGWHEQYF
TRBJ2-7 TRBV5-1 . CASSLETKYEQYF
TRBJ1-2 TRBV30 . CAWNRSGYTF
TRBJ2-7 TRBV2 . CASSDQQTYEQYF
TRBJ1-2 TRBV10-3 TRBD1 CAIRYGTGLYGYTF
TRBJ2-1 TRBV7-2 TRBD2 CASSSRLAVEQFF
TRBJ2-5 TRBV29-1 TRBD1 CSVVSTGGRRETQYF
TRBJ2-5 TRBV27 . CASSSSGTVQETQYF
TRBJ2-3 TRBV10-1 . CASSYTSLAGTTDTQYF
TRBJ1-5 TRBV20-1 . CSARGGDSNQPQHF
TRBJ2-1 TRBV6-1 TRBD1 CATYGTGFKNEQFF
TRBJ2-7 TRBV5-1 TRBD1 CASRSQGEGEQYF
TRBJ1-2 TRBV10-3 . CAISEQEPYGYTF
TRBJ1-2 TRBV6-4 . CASSDDRGYGYTF
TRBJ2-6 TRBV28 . CASSSRTGANVLTF
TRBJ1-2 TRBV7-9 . CASSLSYSDNYGYTF
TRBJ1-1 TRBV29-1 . CSVTRGITEAFF
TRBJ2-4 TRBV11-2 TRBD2 CASGRGDLFLEQYF
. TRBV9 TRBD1 CASSEQGNPPYEQYF
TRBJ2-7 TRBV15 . CATSRWAVSYEQYF
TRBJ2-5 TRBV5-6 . CASSKRGGQQETQYF
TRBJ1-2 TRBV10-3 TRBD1 CAISGGQGLLGYTF
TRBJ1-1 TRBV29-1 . CSVVGLWANTEAFF
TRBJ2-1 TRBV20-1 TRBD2 CSAKPGLAGTISSYNEQFF
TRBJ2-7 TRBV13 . CASSLVSPDEQYF
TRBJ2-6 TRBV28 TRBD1 CASSPTGLGANVLTF
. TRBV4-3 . CASSQSSVANEQYF
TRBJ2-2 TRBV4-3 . CASSQGGSRVTGELFF
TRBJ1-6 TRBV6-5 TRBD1 CASRYGQGRVSPLHF
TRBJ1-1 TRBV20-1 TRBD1 CSARAPLGQGATNTEAFF
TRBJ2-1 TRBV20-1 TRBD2 CSATARGGVYNEQFF